Listed below are T cell receptor beta chains from one sample, sequenced in a study of T-cell memory formation after mild COVID-19. Each CDR3 protein is one row after TCRdb ran MiXCR on the 5' RACE reads. The data contain roughly 550,000 distinct CDR3 sequences, roughly 22% of them seen just once; the ten biggest clones take up under 15%. The sequencing input was PBMCs or a T cell subset sorted from them (not recorded which). The receptors here all came from an adult woman who had mild COVID-19 (a few samples of this study predate the infection). Cell type and time point are not known. CDR3s leave out the opening cysteine and the closing phenylalanine or tryptophan. Fields, in order: V gene, CDR3 length, CDR3 protein.

V: TRBV20-1; length: 13; CDR3: SARQTQGSRNGYT
V: TRBV20-1; length: 12; CDR3: SARSTQGAYEQY
V: TRBV7-9; length: 15; CDR3: ASSRIRGGQQNSPLH
V: TRBV3-1; length: 14; CDR3: ASRFEGLAFNNEQF
V: TRBV29-1; length: 12; CDR3: SVGSGRYSYEQY
V: TRBV19; length: 13; CDR3: ASSIGLAAYNEQF
V: TRBV11-2; length: 16; CDR3: ASSLGYRVEWMNTEAF
V: TRBV7-6; length: 13; CDR3: ASSLAGTGYYGYT
V: TRBV11-1; length: 13; CDR3: ASSPHRDGTYEQY
V: TRBV5-5; length: 12; CDR3: ASSWTGDSQPQH
V: TRBV3-1; length: 12; CDR3: ASSQGAGDYGYT
V: TRBV7-8; length: 14; CDR3: ASSLEGQVSYNEQF
V: TRBV5-1; length: 13; CDR3: ASSYLEREVNEQF
V: TRBV29-1; length: 14; CDR3: SVTLGLAGDGDTQY
V: TRBV11-3; length: 13; CDR3: ASSRTGGVTDTQY
V: TRBV7-9; length: 11; CDR3: ASSSETYNEQF
V: TRBV29-1; length: 12; CDR3: SVERQPFSAEAF
V: TRBV12-3/TRBV12-4; length: 11; CDR3: ASSPGGIGIQY
V: TRBV4-1; length: 11; CDR3: ASSPFNRYEQY
V: TRBV12-3/TRBV12-4; length: 14; CDR3: ASRPVDRGPNTEAF
V: TRBV28; length: 12; CDR3: AGPLVWVNSPLH
V: TRBV6-5; length: 12; CDR3: AVAGHQSYNEQF
V: TRBV6-2/TRBV6-3; length: 12; CDR3: ASSTTGPQETQY
V: TRBV12-3/TRBV12-4; length: 10; CDR3: ASRQGRDTQY
V: TRBV5-1; length: 12; CDR3: ASSGLANTGELF
V: TRBV7-8; length: 11; CDR3: ASSLQDTGELF
V: TRBV5-6; length: 13; CDR3: ASSYTGVSTGELF
V: TRBV5-1; length: 14; CDR3: ASSPRLAGGKDEQF
V: TRBV2; length: 13; CDR3: ASRLLAGLYNEQF
V: TRBV7-6; length: 14; CDR3: ASSPSGQGLYNEQF
V: TRBV2; length: 12; CDR3: ASSAQGQVGEAF
V: TRBV6-2/TRBV6-3; length: 11; CDR3: ASSYWANTEAF
V: TRBV15; length: 12; CDR3: ATSRVRGYTEAF
V: TRBV20-1; length: 10; CDR3: RKGGFNSPLH
V: TRBV29-1; length: 12; CDR3: SVEWPTNTGELF
V: TRBV4-2; length: 15; CDR3: ASSQAADRGRSTEAF
V: TRBV7-9; length: 21; CDR3: ASSLGILHRDRGRRSSYNEQF
V: TRBV5-4; length: 10; CDR3: ASSNTQGGGI
V: TRBV20-1; length: 11; CDR3: SALSGTPDTQY
V: TRBV12-3/TRBV12-4; length: 12; CDR3: ASSLMGGADTQY
V: TRBV7-2; length: 9; CDR3: ASSENTEAF
V: TRBV5-5; length: 13; CDR3: ASSLDLYSYNEQF
V: TRBV7-7; length: 14; CDR3: ASSLGTSGTLNEQF
V: TRBV24-1; length: 12; CDR3: ATSGTGGSGEQF
V: TRBV5-1; length: 13; CDR3: ASSLGGQGLETQY
V: TRBV4-1; length: 15; CDR3: ASSQDLIGQGRRGYT
V: TRBV21-1; length: 13; CDR3: ASNTGTPLRNEQF
V: TRBV12-3/TRBV12-4; length: 14; CDR3: ASSLALARGTDTQY
V: TRBV5-1; length: 14; CDR3: ASSLTSTGPNTEAF
V: TRBV7-6; length: 11; CDR3: ASSSPDWGGYT
V: TRBV7-9; length: 14; CDR3: ASSFTWDRQEETQY
V: TRBV5-8; length: 13; CDR3: ASSLGQGTYNEQF
V: TRBV6-1; length: 10; CDR3: ASGYKAYEQY
V: TRBV20-1; length: 12; CDR3: SARDVGRDYGYT
V: TRBV11-2; length: 18; CDR3: ASSLDGGRAQDNSNQPQH
V: TRBV7-9; length: 12; CDR3: ASSPEGQGNEQY
V: TRBV25-1; length: 12; CDR3: ARVEGAPWNEQF
V: TRBV2; length: 13; CDR3: ASSGRTIRIREQY
V: TRBV4-2; length: 13; CDR3: ASSQEGGQDYGYT